This T cell receptor beta chain originates from a study of Graves' ophthalmopathy and Graves' hyperthyroidism. Ten or more counts support this clonotype. The CDR3 runs 15 residues. Germline-derived CDR1 and CDR2 are DFQATT and SNEGSKA (reference sequence). V lost 0 bases to trimming and J lost 0 bases, with 11 bases between them. Investigators amplified TCR beta CDR3 regions from RNA transcripts. In the first round, RT-PCR was carried out with HTBI primers, and a multiplex PCR formed the second round. TCRdb reprocessed the multiplex PCR reads with MiXCR, giving one entry per CDR3 protein. Of 300,000 to 400,000 distinct CDR3 sequences detected, roughly a sixth appear once; the ten largest clones hold roughly an eighth.

The TCR sequence derives from an adult man with Graves' ophthalmopathy. This chain joins TRBV20-1 and TRBJ1-2; D not certain. The sequenced sample was peripheral blood. The CDR3 sequence is CSARDSSRSNYGYTF. CDR3 in DNA: TGCAGTGCTAGAGATTCGTCCAGATCTAACTATGGCTACACCTTC.